This T cell receptor beta chain stems from a study of long-term antiretroviral therapy in people with HIV (dated by TCRdb to between 2022 and 2023). As for the study more broadly: The earliest samples were collected about a decade before the 2015 WHO recommendation for immediate ART, when ART was typically delayed until CD4 counts fell. Of the roughly 30 participants with HIV, approximately twelve were female. No cross-contamination during QIAcube processing turned up in test extractions that ran a monoclonal T-cell line alongside some 34 polyclonal samples. From some 27 adults with confirmed HIV infection, the cohort provided some 200 cryopreserved PBMC samples, gathered serially across a mean of around six years (range 1-12). A retrospective serial study tested whether changes in peripheral blood TRB repertoire composition and diversity were associated with ART initiation and durable HIV suppression. Summary of the overall study and its limitations: Because pre-ART samples had limited cell numbers, profiling was done on unsorted PBMC rather than on sorted CD4+ and CD8+ T cells. At every time point, the repertoire was dominated by expanded TRB clones first identified before ART initiation, although this dominance fluctuated and, in many PLHIV, declined after ART. No data were available on ART adherence, viral resistance or therapy changes, limiting inferences about post-ART repertoire changes. Samples dated from about 2004 to 2018, and the ART regimens used may be less effective than current ones. A significant increase in TRB diversity was found to be associated with ART initiation, although TRB diversity was observed to remain significantly below that of transplant donor controls even after long-term ART. Because PBMC availability was limited, only the TCR beta chain was sequenced, with no alpha chain pairing. Compared with controls, HIV repertoires had narrower CDR3 length ranges, and the network structure pointed to an antigen-experienced repertoire that shifted only slightly toward naive after ART.

Inclusion was restricted to participants for whom at least one PBMC sample before ART initiation and at least two post-ART samples were available. Treatment was received in the United States of America by all participants with HIV. Before DNA extraction, cryopreserved samples containing roughly 1-11 million PBMC were thawed and washed. At the time of the earliest PBMC sample, participants with HIV were aged between roughly 20 and 54 years. PBMC samples from each participant spanned 1-4 timepoints before ART initiation and 2-8 timepoints after ART initiation, with a median of 7 samples. Serial HIV viral load, CD4+ T-cell count, ART history and demographic data were obtained for every participant. A Qiagen kit on a QIAcube was used to extract genomic DNA from unsorted PBMC, with samples processed in batches of 12. V loses 2 bases, J loses 3 bases, and the germline ends lie 14 bases apart. CDR1 SGHTA and CDR2 FQGNSA were looked up in the germline V gene. Counted from cysteine to phenylalanine, this CDR3 has 15 amino acids. The read is trimmed to its CDR3 DNA, 45 bases read in frame from base 1.

A remark on this clone: Its binding antigen is unknown. Base qualities are not provided; no much larger clone lies one nucleotide away.

The immunoSEQ hsTCRB v3.0 assay was used at survey level resolution to sequence the TRB variable region. The target sequencing depth for TRB was roughly 40,000-55,000 T-cell genomes per sample. TRB libraries were pooled and sequenced on an Illumina MiSeq using a v3 150-cycle kit. In the original analysis: Repertoire analysis ran in R within a reproducible Nextflow workflow covering QC, data transformation and analysis. LymphoSeq2, an R package for AIRR-Seq data exploration, was used to implement custom analyses. Four samples that yielded fewer than 5000 total TRB sequences were excluded, so that 150 to 200 HIV repertoires were analyzed. Among the approximately 190 retained HIV repertoires, approximately 57 were collected before ART initiation and about 130 were collected after ART initiation. Repertoires were downsampled to 5000 TRB nucleotide sequences, with summary statistics averaged over 100 downsampling iterations. Only TRB sequences with CDR3 regions of at least seven amino acids were retained for analysis. A Shannon entropy-derived clonality score and the Gini coefficient were used to measure diversity. In the repertoire networks, any two of the top 5000 CDR3 amino acid sequences were connected whenever the two sequences differed by an edit distance of one. For TRB CDR3 amino acid sequences, antigen specificity groups and MHC restriction were predicted with GLIPH2. CDR3 amino acid sequences were matched against VDJdb and McPAS-TCR to flag known CMV, EBV, HIV or tissue antigen associations. Pre-ART, post-ART and control groups were compared with Wilcoxon signed-rank tests and Holm-Bonferroni correction. Sourced from immuneACCESS, this table was stored by TCRdb with only in-frame sequences that have V and J called. A share of the clones is absent; for the studies checked, an unresolved V gene accounts for under half, and the remainder has no known explanation. V, J and clone size were drawn from that table, and D and trimming were deduced from the DNA. The sample table contains 24,000 or so clones; only one count was recorded for approximately 88% of them. Approximately 16% of the sample is taken by the ten largest.

The chain joins TRBV7-2 to TRBJ2-7; 6 matching bases give a weak D call of TRBD1. This clonotype originated in a young man with HIV. The sequences come from unsorted PBMCs, collected roughly 4.5 years after starting antiretroviral therapy. DNA sequence: TGTGCCAGCAGCTTATCCCCGACAGGTTTCTACGAGCAGTACTTC. Its protein is CASSLSPTGFYEQYF.